Presented here are 23 T cell receptor beta chains from one specimen sequenced in a study of T-cell reconstitution after alpha-beta-depleted transplantation in children. As it was prepared, the TCRbeta library received unique molecular identifiers. Via MiXCR, TCRdb re-called the PCR reads, giving one row per CDR3 protein. The profile shows around 600,000 distinct CDR3 sequences, approximately 10% of them singletons. Here the sequenced sample was PBMCs from the stem cell graft donor, taken from the stem cell graft. The receptors here all came from a human donor who donated a stem cell graft to a child with acute myeloid leukemia.

DNA of the CDR3: TGCAGTGCCACGGGACTCCCTCAACCAGATACGCAGTATTTT. This gives the protein CSATGLPQPDTQYF. V usage is TRBV20-1 and J usage is TRBJ2-3, with D perhaps TRBD2 (6 bases). Looked up from germline, CDR1 is DFQATT and CDR2 is SNEGSKA (reference sequence). CDR3 size: 14 residues. Trimming left V 6 bases short and J 4 bases short, with 17 bases between.

This clonotype was seen repeatedly, ten times or more. This chain uses TRBV5-1 with TRBJ2-1; D might be TRBD1 (5 bases). The V end was cut by 7 bases, the J end by 4 bases, with 9 bases between. Germline V gene lookup returns CDR1 SGHRS and CDR2 YFSETQ. This CDR3 region has 12 residues. The CDR3 sequence is CASGQGYNEQFF. For the CDR3, the DNA is TGCGCCAGCGGTCAGGGTTACAATGAGCAGTTCTTC.

This clonotype was detected ten times or more. This chain uses TRBV29-1 with TRBJ2-3; 9 nucleotides line up with TRBD1. CDR1 SQVTM and CDR2 ANQGSEA come from the germline V gene. The V segment lost 7 bases and the J segment 5 bases; nucleotides outside the gene matches: 10. The CDR3 has 14 residues. The CDR3 DNA reads as TGCAGCGCCTCGCGACAGGGGGGGATAGATACGCAGTATTTT. As protein: CSASRQGGIDTQYF.

The chain uses TRBV20-1 and TRBJ2-1; 7 nucleotides align to TRBD2. CDR3 length equals 14 residues. Losses at the gene ends were 3 bases for V and 8 bases for J; bases not matched to a gene: 10. CDR1 is DFQATT, CDR2 SNEGSKA, per germline (reference sequence). Written as DNA, the CDR3 is TGCAGTGCTAGGAGCGGGACGGTGCAATATGAGCAGTTCTTC. The encoded protein is CSARSGTVQYEQFF.

The chain uses TRBV29-1 and TRBJ1-5; tentatively, D is TRBD1 (6 bases). The CDR3 has 15 residues. Germline loops: CDR1 SQVTM, CDR2 ANQGSEA. V was trimmed by 6 bases and J by 7 bases, leaving 22 bases between them. As DNA, the CDR3 is TGCAGCGTCGTCCTGACGGGGGGGGCTGGACAGCCCCAGCATTTT. This sequence encodes CSVVLTGGAGQPQHF.

A few counts support this clonotype. The chain links TRBV28 to TRBJ2-1; no firm D call. Germline V gene lookup returns CDR1 MDHEN and CDR2 SYDVKM. Trimming removed 1 base at V and 4 bases at J, with 14 bases between. CDR3 length: 16 residues. The CDR3 sequence: CASSLYASQLYNEQFF. In DNA form, the CDR3 reads TGTGCCAGCAGTTTATATGCCAGTCAGCTATACAATGAGCAGTTCTTC.

The genes are TRBV6-2 or TRBV6-3 and TRBJ2-1; TRBD2 agrees at 10 bases. The CDR3 is 16 amino acids. Germline loops: CDR1 MNHEY, CDR2 SVGEGT. Trimming cost V 6 bases and J 3 bases; bases outside gene matches: 8. CDR3 in DNA: TGTGCCAGCAGACCCCTTTTAGCGGGAGGCTACAATGAGCAGTTCTTC. Translating gives CASRPLLAGGYNEQFF.

This clonotype was seen a handful of times. The chain uses TRBV7-8 and TRBJ1-5; D is undetermined. The CDR3 extends over 15 amino acids. CDR1 SGHVS and CDR2 FQNEAQ come from the germline V gene. Trimming removed 1 base at V and 3 bases at J, with 10 bases between. Here the CDR3 DNA reads TGTGCCAGCAGCTTAGGATCCTCCCCCAATCAGCCCCAGCATTTT. Protein: CASSLGSSPNQPQHF.

This clonotype was seen more than once but under ten times. The rearrangement links TRBV11-2 to TRBJ1-3; D unresolved. The CDR3 spans 17 residues. Trimming removed 0 bases at V and 3 bases at J, with 15 bases between. The germline V gene encodes CDR1 SGHAT and CDR2 FQNNGV. This CDR3 reads CASSLEIPSRFGNTIYF. In DNA form, the CDR3 reads TGTGCCAGCAGCTTAGAGATACCGTCCAGATTTGGAAACACCATATATTTT.

In its sample, this clonotype was seen many times. The chain carries TRBV7-3 and TRBJ2-3; TRBD2 matches 8 bases. Looked up from germline, CDR1 is SGHTA and CDR2 is FQGTGA. This CDR3 region has 18 residues. V lost 5 bases and J lost 3; bases outside the gene matches: 16. The CDR3 DNA follows: TGTGCCAGCAGCCCGGCCGGGACTAGTCTCGGAGGGACAGATACGCAGTATTTT. It codes for CASSPAGTSLGGTDTQYF.

This clonotype was seen a handful of times. The chain joins TRBV9 to TRBJ2-3; 9 nucleotides match TRBD2. Germline CDR1 reads SGDLS; CDR2 reads YYNGEE. Unmatched junction bases numbered 8, after V lost 0 bases and J lost 3 bases. This CDR3 is built from 17 residues. The CDR3 spells CASSVVGAGGPTDTQYF. For the CDR3, the DNA is TGTGCCAGCAGCGTAGTAGGTGCGGGAGGGCCAACAGATACGCAGTATTTT.

This rearrangement joins TRBV28 to TRBJ2-5; 8 nucleotides align to TRBD1. The CDR3 is made up of 15 amino acids. V shed 7 bases and J 5 bases; nucleotides not matched to a gene: 12. Germline-derived CDR1 and CDR2 are MDHEN and SYDVKM. CDR3 sequence reads: CASNPTGVAVETQYF. The CDR3 DNA follows: TGTGCCAGCAATCCGACAGGGGTTGCTGTGGAGACCCAGTACTTC.

This clonotype was found a few times. This chain links TRBV5-1 with TRBJ1-2; tentatively, D is TRBD1 (6 bases). Germline V gene sequence: CDR1 SGHRS, CDR2 YFSETQ. The CDR3 length is 16 residues. The V end was cut by 5 bases, the J end by 7 bases, with 24 bases between. DNA of the CDR3: TGCGCCAGCAGTTCCATTCAGGTGCCAGGGGCGTCTGGCTACACCTTC. It is translated as CASSSIQVPGASGYTF. Together with reference TRBV5-1 and TRBJ1-2, the CDR3 gives the full variable domain: KAGVTQTPRYLIKTRGQQVTLSCSPISGHRSVSWYQQTPGQGLQFLFEYFSETQRNKGNFPGRFSGRQFSNSRSEMNVSTLELGDSALYLCASSSIQVPGASGYTFGSGTRLTVV.

Ten or more counts support this clonotype. V gene TRBV28 combines with J gene TRBJ1-1, with TRBD1 matching 7 bases. Germline V gene sequence: CDR1 MDHEN, CDR2 SYDVKM. Losses at the gene ends were 6 bases for V and 5 bases for J; bases not matched to a gene: 6. This CDR3 region has 13 residues. The CDR3, as DNA: TGTGCCAGCAGACCCCAGGGGGGTACTGAAGCTTTCTTT. It specifies CASRPQGGTEAFF.

The chain links TRBV9 to TRBJ1-2; a weak D match, TRBD1 (6 bases). This CDR3 has 14 amino acids. Germline-derived CDR1 and CDR2 are SGDLS and YYNGEE. The V and J ends lost 3 bases and 5 bases respectively, with 14 bases between them. The CDR3 is CASSATGRGYGYTF. As DNA, the CDR3 is TGTGCCAGCAGCGCCACAGGGAGAGGGTATGGCTACACCTTC. The full variable domain, completed using reference TRBV9 and TRBJ1-2, is DSGVTQTPKHLITATGQRVTLRCSPRSGDLSVYWYQQSLDQGLQFLIQYYNGEERAKGNILERFSAQQFPDLHSELNLSSLELGDSALYFCASSATGRGYGYTFGSGTRLTVV.

This clonotype came up many times. The chain is built from TRBV7-2 and TRBJ1-1, with D hard to call. This CDR3 comprises 14 residues. V was shortened by 3 bases and J by 2 bases, with 10 bases between the two germline ends. CDR1 and CDR2 (germline): SGHTA, FQGNSA. The CDR3 loop is CASSFGRVNTEAFF. In DNA, the CDR3 is TGTGCCAGCAGCTTTGGTAGGGTTAACACTGAAGCTTTCTTT.

This clonotype occurred many times. The chain carries TRBV20-1 and TRBJ2-7; 8 bases are a match to TRBD2. This CDR3 is built from 12 residues. V was clipped by 6 bases and J by 4 bases; unmatched bases: 5. Germline V gene sequence: CDR1 DFQATT, CDR2 SNEGSKA (reference sequence). In DNA, the CDR3 is TGCAGTGCGCAACTAGCGGAATACGAGCAGTACTTC. Residues: CSAQLAEYEQYF.

This clonotype was recorded many times. The chain combines TRBV29-1 with TRBJ1-1, with TRBD1 matching over 10 bases. The CDR3 is 12 residues long. CDR1 and CDR2 from the germline V gene are SQVTM and ANQGSEA. Losses at the gene ends were 6 bases for V and 6 bases for J; bases not matched to a gene: 4. In DNA form, the CDR3 reads TGCAGCGTCGCGACAGGGGGCTCTGAAGCTTTCTTT. Its protein is CSVATGGSEAFF.

The chain combines TRBV7-3 with TRBJ1-1; maybe TRBD1 (6 bases). This CDR3 is built from 14 residues. CDR1 is SGHTA and CDR2 is FQGTGA in the germline V gene. The V and J ends lost 5 bases and 3 bases respectively, with 13 bases between them. For the CDR3, the DNA is TGTGCCAGCAGCCAACGAGGGGGGGACACTGAAGCTTTCTTT. Its translation: CASSQRGGDTEAFF. Full variable domain (rest looked up from reference TRBV7-3 and TRBJ1-1): GAGVSQTPSNKVTEKGKYVELRCDPISGHTALYWYRQSLGQGPEFLIYFQGTGAADDSGLPNDRFFAVRPEGSVSTLKIQRTERGDSAVYLCASSQRGGDTEAFFGQGTRLTVV.

This clonotype has at least ten counts. The chain uses TRBV9 and TRBJ2-3; 8 positions match TRBD1. With 3 bases clipped from V and 5 bases from J, the junction kept 8 bases outside the gene matches. Germline V lookup: CDR1 SGDLS, CDR2 YYNGEE. The CDR3 is 15 residues long. CDR3 sequence (DNA): TGTGCCAGCAGCGCCCCGGGACAGGCTAGAGATACGCAGTATTTT. It translates to CASSAPGQARDTQYF. Supplemented by reference TRBV9 and TRBJ2-3, the full variable domain reads DSGVTQTPKHLITATGQRVTLRCSPRSGDLSVYWYQQSLDQGLQFLIQYYNGEERAKGNILERFSAQQFPDLHSELNLSSLELGDSALYFCASSAPGQARDTQYFGPGTRLTVL.

This clonotype was found many times. J is TRBJ2-2 and V is TRBV6-5; D unclear. The germline V and J ends were trimmed by 2 bases and 1 base, with 5 bases remaining between them. The CDR3 loop spans 14 amino acids. Germline values: CDR1 MNHEY, CDR2 SVGAGI. CDR3 coding DNA: TGTGCCAGCAGTTACGCGCTGAACACCGGGGAGCTGTTTTTT. This sequence encodes CASSYALNTGELFF.

The sample holds a few counts of this clonotype. V usage is TRBV20-1 and J usage is TRBJ2-7, with D perhaps assigned TRBD1 or TRBD2 (5 bases each). This CDR3 is 11 amino acids long. Germline values: CDR1 DFQATT, CDR2 SNEGSKA (reference sequence). The V gene lost 5 bases and the J gene lost 4 bases, with 9 bases spanning the gap. The CDR3 DNA sequence: TGCAGTGCTGGGACCGAGTACGAGCAGTACTTC. As protein: CSAGTEYEQYF.

This clonotype was seen many times. The chain employs TRBV20-1 and TRBJ2-3, with 7 bases fitting TRBD2. The V gene end was trimmed by 6 bases and the J gene end by 0 bases; junction bases not matched to a gene: 6. This CDR3 spans 14 amino acids. Germline lookup yields CDR1 DFQATT and CDR2 SNEGSKA (reference sequence). CDR3 residues: CSAPLATSTDTQYF. CDR3 nucleotide sequence: TGCAGTGCCCCACTAGCGACTAGCACAGATACGCAGTATTTT.